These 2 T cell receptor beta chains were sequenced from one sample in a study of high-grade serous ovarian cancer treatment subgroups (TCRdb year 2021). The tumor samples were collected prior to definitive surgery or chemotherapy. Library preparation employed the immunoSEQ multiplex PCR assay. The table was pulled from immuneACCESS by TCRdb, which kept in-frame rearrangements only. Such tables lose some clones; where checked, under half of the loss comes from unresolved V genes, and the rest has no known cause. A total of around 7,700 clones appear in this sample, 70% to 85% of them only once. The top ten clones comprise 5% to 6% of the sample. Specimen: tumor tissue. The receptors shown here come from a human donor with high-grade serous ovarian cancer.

Written as DNA, the CDR3 is TGTGCCAGCAGTAACAACAGGGTGGCCGGGGAGCTGTTTTTT. The encoded protein is CASSNNRVAGELFF. The genes are TRBV6-1 and TRBJ2-2; the D gene is possibly TRBD1 (6 bases). Looked up from germline, CDR1 is MNHNS and CDR2 is SASEGT. The V and J ends lost 5 bases and 6 bases respectively, with 13 bases between them. This CDR3 has 14 amino acids.

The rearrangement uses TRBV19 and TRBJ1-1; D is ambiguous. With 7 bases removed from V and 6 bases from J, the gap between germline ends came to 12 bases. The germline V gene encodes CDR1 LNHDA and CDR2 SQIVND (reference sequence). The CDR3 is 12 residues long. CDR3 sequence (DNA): TGTGCCAGTAATATCGGGGTGGCTGAAGCTTTCTTT. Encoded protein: CASNIGVAEAFF.